The entry below describes one T cell receptor (beta chain). The target antigen is unknown. The data are from a study of cytomegalovirus exposure and HLA in healthy donors. General study findings and limits: A few chains tied to CMV proved CMV antigen-specific in vitro. Judged likely to be a sequencing artifact was a cluster of highly shared sequence variants. Accurate prediction of most subjects' HLA-A and HLA-B alleles from TCR beta sequences was reported. At a 0.05 false discovery rate, a later analysis found 16,951 TCR beta sequences to be associated with HLA alleles.

Primers for the PCR totalled 60 Vbeta and 13 Jbeta. Some clones are missing from TCRdb's copy, which holds only in-frame ones; the method was immunoSEQ multiplex PCR. The table records 150,000 to 200,000 clones, just over 75% of them present only once. The germline V gene has CDR1 SNHLY and CDR2 FYNNEI. The length of the CDR3 is 16 residues. V was pared by 6 bases and J by 2 bases, with 20 bases between. This chain connects TRBV2 to TRBJ2-7; D possibly corresponds to TRBD1 (6 bases). Sequenced input: PBMCs. The TCR was taken from a woman in her twenties or thirties in good health and CMV-seropositive. The CDR3 DNA reads TGTGCCAGCAGCCTAGAAGGGGGTCATCCGCCCTACGAGCAGTACTTC. It codes for CASSLEGGHPPYEQYF.